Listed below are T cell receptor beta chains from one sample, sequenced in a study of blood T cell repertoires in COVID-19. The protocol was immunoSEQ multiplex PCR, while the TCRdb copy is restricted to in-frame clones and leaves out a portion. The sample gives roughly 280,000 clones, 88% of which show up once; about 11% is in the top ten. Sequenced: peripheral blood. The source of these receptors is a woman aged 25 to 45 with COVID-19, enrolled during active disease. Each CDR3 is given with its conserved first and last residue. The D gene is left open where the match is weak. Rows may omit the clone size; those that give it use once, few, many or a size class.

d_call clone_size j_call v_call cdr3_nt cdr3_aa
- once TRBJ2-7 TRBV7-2 TGTGCCAGCAGCCCCGCGGGGCCCTACGAGCAGTACTTC CASSPAGPYEQYF
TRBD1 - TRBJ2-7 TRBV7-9 TGTGCCAGCAGCTTGAACCGGGACAGGGCCGAGCAGTACTTC CASSLNRDRAEQYF
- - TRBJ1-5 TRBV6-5 TGTGCCAGCAGTTTGACACGACAGAGAAGCAATCAGCCCCAGCATTTT CASSLTRQRSNQPQHF
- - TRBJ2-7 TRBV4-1 TGCGCCAGCAGCCAAGATGAGGGGGTGAACGAGCAGTACTTC CASSQDEGVNEQYF
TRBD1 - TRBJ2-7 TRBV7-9 TGTGCCAGCAGCGCCTCCGGGACAGAGGGGAACGAGCAGTACTTC CASSASGTEGNEQYF
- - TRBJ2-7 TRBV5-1 TGCGCCAGCAGGGGGGTACCGGGAGTAGACTACGAGCAGTACTTC CASRGVPGVDYEQYF
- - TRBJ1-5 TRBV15 TGTGCCACCAGCAGAGACGACTCACTACAGCCCCAGCATTTT CATSRDDSLQPQHF
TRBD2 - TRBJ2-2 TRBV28 TGTGCCAGCAGACTAGCGGGAGGGCCGTACACCGGGGAGCTGTTTTTT CASRLAGGPYTGELFF
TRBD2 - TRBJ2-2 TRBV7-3 TGTGCCAGCAGCGTAGCCGGGACTAGCGGGAACACCGGGGAGCTGTTTTTT CASSVAGTSGNTGELFF
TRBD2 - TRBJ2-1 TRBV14 TGTGCCAGCAGCCACCCCCGAGGTAGCGGGAGGGCCAATGAGCAGTTCTTC CASSHPRGSGRANEQFF
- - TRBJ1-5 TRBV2 TGTGCCAGCAGTGATCGTCTTGGCACCGCCCAGCATTTT CASSDRLGTAQHF
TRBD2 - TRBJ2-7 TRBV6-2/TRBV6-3 TGTGCCAGCAGTTACCTCCTCGGGACTAGCGGCCAGAGCTCCTACGAGCAGTACTTC CASSYLLGTSGQSSYEQYF
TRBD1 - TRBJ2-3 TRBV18 TGTGCCAGCTCACTGACAGGGGGCGATACGCAGTATTTT CASSLTGGDTQYF
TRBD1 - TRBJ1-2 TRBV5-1 TGCGCCAGCAGCCTGGGGACAGGGGGCAAAGGCTACACCTTC CASSLGTGGKGYTF
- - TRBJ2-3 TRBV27 TGTGCCAGCAGCACCCTCAGCGGCTCTAGCACAGATACGCAGTATTTT CASSTLSGSSTDTQYF
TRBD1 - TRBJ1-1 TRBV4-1 TGCGCCAGCAGCCAAGGGACAGGGGGCGACGGGACTGAAGCTTTCTTT CASSQGTGGDGTEAFF
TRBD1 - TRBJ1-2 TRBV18 TGTGCCAGCTCACGCGTGGACAGGGGCTACACCTTC CASSRVDRGYTF
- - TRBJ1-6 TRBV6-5 TGTGCCAGCAGGAGCGGCCCCTATAATTCACCCCTCCACTTT CASRSGPYNSPLHF
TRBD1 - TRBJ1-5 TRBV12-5 TGTGCTAGTGGTTGCGACAGGGATAGCAATCAGCCCCAGCATTTT CASGCDRDSNQPQHF
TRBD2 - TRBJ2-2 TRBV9 TGTGCCAGCAGCGCCCACTGGGGCGGGAGGGTTGGCGGGGAGCTGTTTTTT CASSAHWGGRVGGELFF
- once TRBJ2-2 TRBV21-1 TGTGCCAGCAGCAAACGACAGGGGGCTGCCGGGGAGCTGTTTTTT CASSKRQGAAGELFF
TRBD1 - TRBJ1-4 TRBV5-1 TGCGCCAGCAGCCAGGGGACAGCCATTGGGGGGCTAGAAAAACTGTTTTTT CASSQGTAIGGLEKLFF
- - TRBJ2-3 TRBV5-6 TGTGCCAGCAGCTTGACGAGAGAACGGAGAGATACGCAGTATTTT CASSLTRERRDTQYF
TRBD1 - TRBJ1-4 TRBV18 TGTGCCAGCTCACCCTATCCCGGGACAGGGTCAGAAAAACTGTTTTTT CASSPYPGTGSEKLFF
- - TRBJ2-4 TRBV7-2 TGTGCCAGCAGCTTAGGGGGCACCGGCAAAAACATTCAGTACTTC CASSLGGTGKNIQYF
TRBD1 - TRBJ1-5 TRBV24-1 TGTGCCACCAGGGACAGGGTCAATCAGCCCCAGCATTTT CATRDRVNQPQHF
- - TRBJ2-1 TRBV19 TGTGCCAGTAGTATAGACATGAATGAGCAGTTCTTC CASSIDMNEQFF
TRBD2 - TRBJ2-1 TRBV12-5 TGTGCTAGTGCCTCCGGGACTAGCGGCTACAATGAGCAGTTCTTC CASASGTSGYNEQFF
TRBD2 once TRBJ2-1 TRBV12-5 TGTGCTAGTGGTTTGGTCGGGACTAGCGGGAGGAGGGGTGAGCAGTTCTTC CASGLVGTSGRRGEQFF
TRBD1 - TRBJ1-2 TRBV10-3 TGTGCCATCAGTGACGTGGACAGGGTCCGCACCTTC CAISDVDRVRTF
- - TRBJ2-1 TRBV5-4 TGTGCCAGCAGCTTGGCACCAGACTACAATGAGCAGTTCTTC CASSLAPDYNEQFF
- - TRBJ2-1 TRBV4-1 TGCGCCAGCAGCCAAGTCGTGGGGAGTGAGCAGTTCTTC CASSQVVGSEQFF
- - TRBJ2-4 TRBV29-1 TGCAGCGCTTCCAGGGGGGTCGGAAACATTCAGTACTTC CSASRGVGNIQYF
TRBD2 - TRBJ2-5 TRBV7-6 TGTGCCAGCAGCTTACCCAGCGGGAGGCTTGGAGGGACCCAGTACTTC CASSLPSGRLGGTQYF
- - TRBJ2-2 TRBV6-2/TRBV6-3 TGTGCCAGCAGCCAGGGACAAGGGAAGGGCACCGGGGAGCTGTTTTTT CASSQGQGKGTGELFF
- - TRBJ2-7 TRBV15 TGTGCCACCAGGGAGGGTGGGGCCTACGAGCAGTACTTC CATREGGAYEQYF
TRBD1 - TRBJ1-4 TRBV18 TGTGCCAGCTCACCACCGGGGACAGTGAAACTGTTTTTT CASSPPGTVKLFF
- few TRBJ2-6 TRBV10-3 TGTGCCATCAGTTCAGGGAATCTTGGGGCCAACGTCCTGACTTTC CAISSGNLGANVLTF
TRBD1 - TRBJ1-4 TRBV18 TGTGCCAGCTCACCACCGAGAAGGGGGCTCACTAATGAAAAACTGTTTTTT CASSPPRRGLTNEKLFF
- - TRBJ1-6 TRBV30 TGTGCCTGGAGTGCCGGGGGAAAACCCCTCCACTTT CAWSAGGKPLHF
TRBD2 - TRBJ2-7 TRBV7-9 TGTGCCAGCAGCCCTAGCGGGAGTCACGAGCAGTACTTC CASSPSGSHEQYF
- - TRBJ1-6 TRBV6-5 TGTGCCAGCCGGTTGAATTCACCCCTCCACTTT CASRLNSPLHF
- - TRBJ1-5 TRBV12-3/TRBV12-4 TGTGCCAGCAGTTTACAAAATCAGCCCCAGCATTTT CASSLQNQPQHF
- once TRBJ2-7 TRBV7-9 TGTGCCAGCAGCATAACAGGGTTCGAGCAGTACTTC CASSITGFEQYF
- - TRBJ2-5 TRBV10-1 TGCGCCAGCAGGGCGGGCCCTCAAGAGACCCAGTACTTC CASRAGPQETQYF
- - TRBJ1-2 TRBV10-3 TGTGCCATCAGCGCGGGATTTGCCTATGGCTACACCTTC CAISAGFAYGYTF
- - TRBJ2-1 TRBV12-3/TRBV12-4 TGTGCCAGCAGTATCCAATCCGCGGATGAGCAGTTCTTC CASSIQSADEQFF
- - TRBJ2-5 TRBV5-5 TGTGCCAGCAGCCTATCTCAAGAGACCCAGTACTTC CASSLSQETQYF
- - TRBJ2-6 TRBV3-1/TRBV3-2 TGTGCCAGCAGCCAAGCCCTAAGCTCTGGGGCCAACGTCCTGACTTTC CASSQALSSGANVLTF
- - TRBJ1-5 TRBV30 TGTGCCTGGAGTGCCCCAAATCAGCCCCAGCATTTT CAWSAPNQPQHF
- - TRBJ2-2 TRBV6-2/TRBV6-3 TGTGCCAGCAGTTACTTAGACAGCAGCATAGACATGCAAAACACCGGGGAGCTGTTTTTT CASSYLDSSIDMQNTGELFF
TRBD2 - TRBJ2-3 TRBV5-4 TGTGCCAGCAGCTTGGAGCCTAGCGGGGCCCGCACAGATACGCAGTATTTT CASSLEPSGARTDTQYF
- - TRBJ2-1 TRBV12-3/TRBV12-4 TGTGCCAGCAGTTTGCGGGATGAGCAGTTCTTC CASSLRDEQFF